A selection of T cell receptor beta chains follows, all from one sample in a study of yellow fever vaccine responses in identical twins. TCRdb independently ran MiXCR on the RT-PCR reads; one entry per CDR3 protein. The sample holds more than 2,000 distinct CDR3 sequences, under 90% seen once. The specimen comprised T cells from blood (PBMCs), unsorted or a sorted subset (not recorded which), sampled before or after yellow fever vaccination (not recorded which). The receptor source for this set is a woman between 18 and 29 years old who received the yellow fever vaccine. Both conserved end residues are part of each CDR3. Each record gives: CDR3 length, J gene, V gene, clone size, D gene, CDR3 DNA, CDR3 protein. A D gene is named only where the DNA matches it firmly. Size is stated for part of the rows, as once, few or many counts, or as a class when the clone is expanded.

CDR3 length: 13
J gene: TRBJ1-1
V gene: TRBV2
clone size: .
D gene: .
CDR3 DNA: TGTGCCAGCAGTGGGACTGGGGGCACTGAAGCTTTCTTT
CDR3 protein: CASSGTGGTEAFF

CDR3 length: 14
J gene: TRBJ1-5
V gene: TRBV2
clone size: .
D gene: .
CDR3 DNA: TGTGCCAGCACCGACGGATATAGCAATCAGCCCCAGCATTTT
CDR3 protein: CASTDGYSNQPQHF

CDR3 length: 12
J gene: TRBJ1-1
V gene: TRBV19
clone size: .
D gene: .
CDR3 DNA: TGTGCCAGTAGTATTGGTAACACTGAAGCTTTCTTT
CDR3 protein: CASSIGNTEAFF

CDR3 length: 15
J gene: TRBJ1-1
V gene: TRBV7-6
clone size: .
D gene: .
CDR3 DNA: TGTGCCAGCAGCCCCACTCTCCCAAGGAGCACTGAAGCTTTCTTT
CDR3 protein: CASSPTLPRSTEAFF

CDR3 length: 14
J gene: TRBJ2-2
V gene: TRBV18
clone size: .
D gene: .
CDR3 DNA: TGTGCGAACCGGAGAGGCACCTTCACCGGGGAGCTGTTTTTT
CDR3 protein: CANRRGTFTGELFF

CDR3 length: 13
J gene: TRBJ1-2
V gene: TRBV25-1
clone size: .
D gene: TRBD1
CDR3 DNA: TGTGCCAGCAGAAACAGGGGGGCCTATGGCTACACCTTC
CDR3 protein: CASRNRGAYGYTF

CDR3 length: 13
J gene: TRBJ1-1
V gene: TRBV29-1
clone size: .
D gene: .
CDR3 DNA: TGCAGCGTTGCGGGCAGAAGAAACACTGAAGCTTTCTTT
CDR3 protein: CSVAGRRNTEAFF

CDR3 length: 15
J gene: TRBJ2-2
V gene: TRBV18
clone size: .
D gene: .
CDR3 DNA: TGTGCCAGCTCACCGATAGCACAGTACACCGGGGAGCTGTTTTTT
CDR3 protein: CASSPIAQYTGELFF

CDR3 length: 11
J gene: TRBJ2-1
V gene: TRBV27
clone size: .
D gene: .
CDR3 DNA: TGTGCCAGCAGTACCCGCATTGAGCAGTTCTTC
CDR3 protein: CASSTRIEQFF

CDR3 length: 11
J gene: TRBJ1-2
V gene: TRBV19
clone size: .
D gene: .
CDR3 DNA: TGTGCCAGCAGGGCTTCCTATGGCTACACCTTC
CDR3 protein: CASRASYGYTF

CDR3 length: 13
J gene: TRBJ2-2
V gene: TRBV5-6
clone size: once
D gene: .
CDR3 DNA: TGTGCCAGCAGCTTGGGAACACCCGGGGAGCTGTTTTTT
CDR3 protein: CASSLGTPGELFF

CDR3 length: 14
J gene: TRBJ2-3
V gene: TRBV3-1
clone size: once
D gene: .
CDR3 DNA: TGTGCCAGCAGCCAGACAGTTATCGACGATACGCAGTATTTT
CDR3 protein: CASSQTVIDDTQYF

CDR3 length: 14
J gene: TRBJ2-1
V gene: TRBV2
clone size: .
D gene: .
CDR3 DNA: TGTGCCAGCAGTGAGAGAGTGGACCCCCCCGAGCAGTTCTTC
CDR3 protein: CASSERVDPPEQFF

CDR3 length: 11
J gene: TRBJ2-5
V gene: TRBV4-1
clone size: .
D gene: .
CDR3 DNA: TGCGCCAGCAGTCGAGGGGAGACCCAGTACTTC
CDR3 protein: CASSRGETQYF

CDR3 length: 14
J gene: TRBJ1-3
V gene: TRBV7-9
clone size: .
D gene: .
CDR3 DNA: TGTGCCAGGATACTAAAGGAAATAATAAACACCATATATTTT
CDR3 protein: CARILKEIINTIYF

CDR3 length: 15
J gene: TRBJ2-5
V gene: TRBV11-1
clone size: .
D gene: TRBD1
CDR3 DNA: TGTGCCAGCAGCACAGGGACAGGGGATTTGGAGACCCAGTACTTC
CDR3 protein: CASSTGTGDLETQYF

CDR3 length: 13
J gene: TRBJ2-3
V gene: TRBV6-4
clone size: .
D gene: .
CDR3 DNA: TGTGCCAGCAGTGATTCCGACACAGATACGCAGTATTTT
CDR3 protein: CASSDSDTDTQYF

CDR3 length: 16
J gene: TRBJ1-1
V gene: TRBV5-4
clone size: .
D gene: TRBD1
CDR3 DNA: TGTGCCAGCAGCTTTTCCCGGACAGGGGTAAACACTGAAGCTTTCTTT
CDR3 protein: CASSFSRTGVNTEAFF

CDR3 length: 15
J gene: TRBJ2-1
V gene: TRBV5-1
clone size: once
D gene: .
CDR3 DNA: TGCGCCACCTCTCCCCGGGGGACAGATGACAATGAGCAGTTCTTC
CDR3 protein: CATSPRGTDDNEQFF

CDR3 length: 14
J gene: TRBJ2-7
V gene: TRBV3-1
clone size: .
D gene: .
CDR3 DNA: TGTGCCAGCAGACCGCTATCGACAGGATACGAGCAGTACTTC
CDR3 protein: CASRPLSTGYEQYF

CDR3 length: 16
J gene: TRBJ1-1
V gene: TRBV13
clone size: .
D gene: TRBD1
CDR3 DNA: TGTGCCAGCAGCTTTACAGGGGGCGCCCCGGGCACTGAAGCTTTCTTT
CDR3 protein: CASSFTGGAPGTEAFF

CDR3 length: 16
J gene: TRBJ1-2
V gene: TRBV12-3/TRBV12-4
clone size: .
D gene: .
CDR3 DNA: TGTGCCAGCAGCCCTCCTCCCGGGGGTGGAGGCTATGGCTACACCTTC
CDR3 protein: CASSPPPGGGGYGYTF

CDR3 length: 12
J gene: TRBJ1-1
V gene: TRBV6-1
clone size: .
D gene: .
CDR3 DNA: TGTGCCAGCAGTCTTCGGGGGACTGAAGCTTTCTTT
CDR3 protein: CASSLRGTEAFF

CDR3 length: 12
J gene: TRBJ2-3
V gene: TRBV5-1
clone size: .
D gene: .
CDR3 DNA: TGCGCCAGCAGCTTGGGAGGGGATACGCAGTATTTT
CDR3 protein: CASSLGGDTQYF

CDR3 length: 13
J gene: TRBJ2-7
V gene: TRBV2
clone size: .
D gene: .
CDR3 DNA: TGTGCCAGTTCCGGGGCGAGCTCCTACGAGCAGTACTTC
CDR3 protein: CASSGASSYEQYF

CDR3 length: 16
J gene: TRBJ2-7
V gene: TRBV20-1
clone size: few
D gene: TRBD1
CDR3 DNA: TGCAGTGCTATAGCCTCGAGGGGGCGATCGCCATACGAGCAGTACTTC
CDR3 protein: CSAIASRGRSPYEQYF

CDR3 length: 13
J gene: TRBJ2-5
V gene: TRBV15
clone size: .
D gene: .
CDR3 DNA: TGTGCCACCAGCTTGACTAGTTCGGAGACCCAGTACTTC
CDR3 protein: CATSLTSSETQYF

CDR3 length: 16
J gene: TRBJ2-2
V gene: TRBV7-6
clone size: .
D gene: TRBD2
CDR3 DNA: TGTGCCAGCAGCTTAGCCACTAGCGGTCACACCGGGGAGCTGTTTTTT
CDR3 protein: CASSLATSGHTGELFF

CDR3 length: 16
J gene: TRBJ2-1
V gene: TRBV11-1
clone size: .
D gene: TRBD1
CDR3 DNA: TGTGCCAGCAGCACCCGGGACAGGGTACCCTACAATGAGCAGTTCTTC
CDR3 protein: CASSTRDRVPYNEQFF

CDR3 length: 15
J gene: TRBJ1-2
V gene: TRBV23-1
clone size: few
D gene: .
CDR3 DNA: TGCGCCAGCAGTCACTGTTGGCAGGATCGGTGTGGCTACACCTTC
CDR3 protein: CASSHCWQDRCGYTF

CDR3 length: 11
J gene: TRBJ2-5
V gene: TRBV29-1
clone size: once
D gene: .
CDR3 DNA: TGCAGCGTTGAGGGCCCTGAGACCCAGTACTTC
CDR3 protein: CSVEGPETQYF

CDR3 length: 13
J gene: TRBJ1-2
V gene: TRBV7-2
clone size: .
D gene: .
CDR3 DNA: TGTGCCAGCAGCTTCGGGATAAGCTATGGCTACACCTTC
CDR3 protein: CASSFGISYGYTF

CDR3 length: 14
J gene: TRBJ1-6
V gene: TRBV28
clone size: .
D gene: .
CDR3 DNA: TGTGCCAGCAGTTTAGTAGGGGTTAATTCACCCCTCCACTTT
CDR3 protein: CASSLVGVNSPLHF

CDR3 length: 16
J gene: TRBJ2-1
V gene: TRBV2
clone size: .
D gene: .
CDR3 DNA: TGTGCCAGCAGTGCGATAGCGATTGGGGGACACAATGAGCAGTTCTTC
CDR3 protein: CASSAIAIGGHNEQFF

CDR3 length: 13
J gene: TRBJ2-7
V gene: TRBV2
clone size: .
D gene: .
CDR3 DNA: TGTGCCAGCAGTGAACTGGCCCTGTACGAGCAGTACTTC
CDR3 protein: CASSELALYEQYF

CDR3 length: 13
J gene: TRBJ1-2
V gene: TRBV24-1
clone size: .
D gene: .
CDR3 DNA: TGTGCCACCAGTGATTTGCCCTACCAGGGCTACACCTTC
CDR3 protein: CATSDLPYQGYTF

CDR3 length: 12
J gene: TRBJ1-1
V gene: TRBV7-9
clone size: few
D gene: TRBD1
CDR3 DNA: TGTGCCAGCAGGACCGGGACAGCTGAAGCTTTCTTT
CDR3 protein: CASRTGTAEAFF

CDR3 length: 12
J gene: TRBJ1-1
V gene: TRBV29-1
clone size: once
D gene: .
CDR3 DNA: TGCAGCGTCCGACAGGAGAACACTGAAGCTTTCTTT
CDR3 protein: CSVRQENTEAFF

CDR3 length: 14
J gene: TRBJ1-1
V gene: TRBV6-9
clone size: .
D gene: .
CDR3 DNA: TGTGCCAGCAGTTATTCCGACTCGAACACTGAAGCTTTCTTT
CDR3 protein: CASSYSDSNTEAFF

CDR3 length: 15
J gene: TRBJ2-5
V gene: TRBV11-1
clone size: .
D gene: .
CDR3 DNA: TGTGCCAGCAGCTTACTAGAGACAGCACAAGAGACCCAGTACTTC
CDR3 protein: CASSLLETAQETQYF

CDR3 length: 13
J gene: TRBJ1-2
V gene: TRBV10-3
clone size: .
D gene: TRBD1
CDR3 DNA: TGTGCCATCAGTGAGTCGTTAGGGGGCGGCTACACCTTC
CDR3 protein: CAISESLGGGYTF

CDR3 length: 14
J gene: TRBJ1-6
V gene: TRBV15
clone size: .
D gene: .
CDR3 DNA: TGTGCCACCAGCAGAGAGCGGGAAAACTCACCCCTCCACTTT
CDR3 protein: CATSRERENSPLHF

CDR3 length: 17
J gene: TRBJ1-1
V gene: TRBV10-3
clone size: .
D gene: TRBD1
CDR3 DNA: TGTGCCATCAGTGAGGTTCAGACCGGGACAGGTAACACTGAAGCTTTCTTT
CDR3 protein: CAISEVQTGTGNTEAFF

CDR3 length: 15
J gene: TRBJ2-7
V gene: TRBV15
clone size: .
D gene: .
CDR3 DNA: TGTGCCACCAGCAGAGATTTTGGGACTTCCTACGAGCAGTACTTC
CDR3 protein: CATSRDFGTSYEQYF

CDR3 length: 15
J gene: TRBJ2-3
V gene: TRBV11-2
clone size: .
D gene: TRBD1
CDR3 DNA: TGTGCCAGCAGCTTCACAGGGGACAGCACAGATACGCAGTATTTT
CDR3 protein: CASSFTGDSTDTQYF

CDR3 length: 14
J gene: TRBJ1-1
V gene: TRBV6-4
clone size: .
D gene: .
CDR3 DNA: TGTGCCAGCAGTGACTCGATGGACAGCGTCAAAGCTTTCTTT
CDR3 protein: CASSDSMDSVKAFF

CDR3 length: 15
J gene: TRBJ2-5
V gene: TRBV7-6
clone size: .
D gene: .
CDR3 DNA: TGTGCCAGCAGCTTCCGCTTGGGGGAGGCGGAGACCCAGTACTTC
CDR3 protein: CASSFRLGEAETQYF

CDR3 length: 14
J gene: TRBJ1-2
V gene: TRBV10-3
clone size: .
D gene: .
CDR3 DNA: TGTGCCATCAGCTCCCGGGACACAAACTATGGCTACACCTTC
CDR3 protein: CAISSRDTNYGYTF

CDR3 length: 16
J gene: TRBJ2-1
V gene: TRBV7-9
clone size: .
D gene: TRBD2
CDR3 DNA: TGTGCCAGCAGCTCCAGGGATAGCGGGGACTACAATGAGCAGTTCTTC
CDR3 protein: CASSSRDSGDYNEQFF

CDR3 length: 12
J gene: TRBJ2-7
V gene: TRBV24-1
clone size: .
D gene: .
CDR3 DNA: TGTGCCACCAGTTTAGGGCGCGGCGAGCAGTACTTC
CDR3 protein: CATSLGRGEQYF

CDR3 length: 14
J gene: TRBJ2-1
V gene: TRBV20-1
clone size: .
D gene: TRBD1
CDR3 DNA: TGCAGTGCAAACTCGGACAGGATAGACAGTGAGCAGTTCTTC
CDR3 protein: CSANSDRIDSEQFF

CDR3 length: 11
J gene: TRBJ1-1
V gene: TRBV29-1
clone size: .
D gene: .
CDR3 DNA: TGCAGCGTGCCACAGGGAACTGAAGCTTTCTTT
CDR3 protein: CSVPQGTEAFF

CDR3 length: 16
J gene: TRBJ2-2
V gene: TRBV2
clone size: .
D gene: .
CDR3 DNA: TGTGCCAGCAGTGTTGTATCTTGGGGAGCGACCGGGGAGCTGTTTTTT
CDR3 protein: CASSVVSWGATGELFF

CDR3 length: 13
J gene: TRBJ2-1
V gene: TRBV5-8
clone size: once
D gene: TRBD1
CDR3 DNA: TGTGCCAGCAGCATCACAGGGGACAATGAGCAGTTCTTC
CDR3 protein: CASSITGDNEQFF

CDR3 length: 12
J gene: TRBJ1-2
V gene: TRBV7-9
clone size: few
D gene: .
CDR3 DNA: TGTGCCAGCAGCCGAGGTCCCAATGGCTACACCTTC
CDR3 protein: CASSRGPNGYTF

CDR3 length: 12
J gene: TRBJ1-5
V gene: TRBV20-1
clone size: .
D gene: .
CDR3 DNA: TGCAGTGCTACTGCGGAGAATCAGCCCCAGCATTTT
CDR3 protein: CSATAENQPQHF

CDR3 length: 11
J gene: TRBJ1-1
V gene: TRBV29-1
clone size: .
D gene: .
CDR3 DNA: TGCAGCGTTGGGGGTTACACTGAAGCTTTCTTT
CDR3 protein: CSVGGYTEAFF